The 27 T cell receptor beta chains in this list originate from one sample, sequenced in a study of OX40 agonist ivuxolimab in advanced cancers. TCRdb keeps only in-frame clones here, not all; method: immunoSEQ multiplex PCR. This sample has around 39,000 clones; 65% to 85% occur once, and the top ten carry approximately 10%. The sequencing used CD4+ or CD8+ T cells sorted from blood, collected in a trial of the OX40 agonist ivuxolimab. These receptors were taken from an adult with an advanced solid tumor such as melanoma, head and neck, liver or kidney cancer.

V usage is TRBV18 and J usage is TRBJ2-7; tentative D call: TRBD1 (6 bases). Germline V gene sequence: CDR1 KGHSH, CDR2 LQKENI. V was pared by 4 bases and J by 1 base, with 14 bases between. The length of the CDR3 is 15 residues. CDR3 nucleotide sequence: TGTGCCAGCTCACGAACAGGGAGTGTATCCTACGAGCAGTACTTC. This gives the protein CASSRTGSVSYEQYF.

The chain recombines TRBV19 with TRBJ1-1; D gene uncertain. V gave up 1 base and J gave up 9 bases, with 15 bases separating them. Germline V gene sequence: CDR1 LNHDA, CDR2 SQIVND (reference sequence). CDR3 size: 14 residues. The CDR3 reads CASSIGSLSKKAFF. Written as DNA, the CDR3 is TGTGCCAGTAGTATAGGTTCACTTTCAAAGAAAGCTTTCTTT.

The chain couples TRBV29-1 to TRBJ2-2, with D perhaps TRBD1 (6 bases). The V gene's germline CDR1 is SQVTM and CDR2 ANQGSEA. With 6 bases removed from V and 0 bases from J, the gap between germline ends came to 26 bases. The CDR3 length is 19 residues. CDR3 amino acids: CSVRWATGINHPNTGELFF. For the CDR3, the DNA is TGCAGCGTCCGCTGGGCGACAGGAATAAACCACCCGAACACCGGGGAGCTGTTTTTT.

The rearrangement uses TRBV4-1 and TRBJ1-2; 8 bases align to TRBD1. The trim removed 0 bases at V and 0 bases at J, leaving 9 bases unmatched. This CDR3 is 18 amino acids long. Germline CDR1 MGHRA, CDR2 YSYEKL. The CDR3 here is CASSQEGGTGAANYGYTF. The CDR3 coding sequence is TGCGCCAGCAGCCAAGAGGGGGGGACAGGAGCAGCTAACTATGGCTACACCTTC.

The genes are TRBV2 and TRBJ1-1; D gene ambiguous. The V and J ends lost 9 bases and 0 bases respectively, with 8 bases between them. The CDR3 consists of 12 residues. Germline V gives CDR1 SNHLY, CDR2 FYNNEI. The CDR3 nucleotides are TGTGCCAGAAGACAAGTGAACACTGAAGCTTTCTTT. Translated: CARRQVNTEAFF.

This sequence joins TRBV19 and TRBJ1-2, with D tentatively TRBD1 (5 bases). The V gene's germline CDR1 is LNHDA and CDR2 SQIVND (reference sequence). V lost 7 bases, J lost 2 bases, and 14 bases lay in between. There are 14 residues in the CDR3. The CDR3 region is CASTSDGTNYGYTF. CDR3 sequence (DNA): TGTGCCAGTACCTCGGACGGGACGAACTATGGCTACACCTTC.

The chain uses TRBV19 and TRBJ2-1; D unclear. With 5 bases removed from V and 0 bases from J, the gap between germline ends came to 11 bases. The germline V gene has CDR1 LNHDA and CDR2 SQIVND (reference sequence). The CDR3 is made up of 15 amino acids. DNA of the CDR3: TGTGCCAGTAGTCTTGCCCTGAGCTCCTACAATGAGCAGTTCTTC. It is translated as CASSLALSSYNEQFF. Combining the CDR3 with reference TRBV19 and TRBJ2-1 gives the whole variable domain DGGITQSPKYLFRKEGQNVTLSCEQNLNHDAMYWYRQDPGQGLRLIYYSQIVNDFQKGDIAEGYSVSREKKESFPLTVTSAQKNPTAFYLCASSLALSSYNEQFFGPGTRLTVL.

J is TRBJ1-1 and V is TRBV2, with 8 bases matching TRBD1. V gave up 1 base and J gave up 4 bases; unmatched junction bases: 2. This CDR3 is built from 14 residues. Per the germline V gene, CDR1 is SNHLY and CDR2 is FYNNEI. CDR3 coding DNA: TGTGCCAGCAGTGAAGGTACAGGGGGCACTGAAGCTTTCTTT. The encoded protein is CASSEGTGGTEAFF.

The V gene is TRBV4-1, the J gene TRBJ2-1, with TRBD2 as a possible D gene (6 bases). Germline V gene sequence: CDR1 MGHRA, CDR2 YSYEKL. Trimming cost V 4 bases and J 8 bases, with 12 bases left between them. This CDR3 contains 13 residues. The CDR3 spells CASSPVEGHEQFF. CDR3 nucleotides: TGCGCCAGCAGCCCGGTGGAGGGACATGAGCAGTTCTTC.

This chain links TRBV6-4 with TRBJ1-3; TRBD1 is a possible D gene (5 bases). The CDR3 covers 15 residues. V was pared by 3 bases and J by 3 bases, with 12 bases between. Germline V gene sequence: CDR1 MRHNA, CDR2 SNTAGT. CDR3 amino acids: CASSENAGIGNTIYF. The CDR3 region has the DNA TGTGCCAGCAGTGAGAATGCAGGGATTGGAAACACCATATATTTT.

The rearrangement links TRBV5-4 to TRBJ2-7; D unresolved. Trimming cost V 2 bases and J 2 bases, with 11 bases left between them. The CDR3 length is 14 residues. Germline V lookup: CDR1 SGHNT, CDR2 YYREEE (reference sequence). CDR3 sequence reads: CASSFGHSTYEQYF. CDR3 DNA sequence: TGTGCCAGCAGCTTTGGGCATTCCACCTACGAGCAGTACTTC.

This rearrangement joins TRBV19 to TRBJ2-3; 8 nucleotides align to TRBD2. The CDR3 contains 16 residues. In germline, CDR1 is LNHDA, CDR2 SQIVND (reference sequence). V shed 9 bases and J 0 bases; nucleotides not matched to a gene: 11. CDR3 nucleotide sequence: TGTGCCAGGGCAAGGCGGGGGGTCTCTAGCACAGATACGCAGTATTTT. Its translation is CARARRGVSSTDTQYF.

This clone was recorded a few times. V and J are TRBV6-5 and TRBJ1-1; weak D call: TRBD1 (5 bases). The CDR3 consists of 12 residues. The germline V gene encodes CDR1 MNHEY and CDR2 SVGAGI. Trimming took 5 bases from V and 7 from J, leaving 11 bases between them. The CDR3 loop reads CASSTSGLEAFF. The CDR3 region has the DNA TGTGCCAGCAGTACCTCAGGGCTTGAAGCTTTCTTT.

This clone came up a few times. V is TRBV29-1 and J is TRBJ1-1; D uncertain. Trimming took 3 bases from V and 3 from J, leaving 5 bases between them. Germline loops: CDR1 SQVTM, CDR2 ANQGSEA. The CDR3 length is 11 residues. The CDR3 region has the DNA TGCAGCGTTGACCAGTACACTGAAGCTTTCTTT. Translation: CSVDQYTEAFF.

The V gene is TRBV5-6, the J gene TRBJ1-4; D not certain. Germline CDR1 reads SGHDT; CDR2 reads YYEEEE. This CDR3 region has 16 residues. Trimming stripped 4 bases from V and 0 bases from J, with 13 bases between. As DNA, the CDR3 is TGTGCCAGCAGCCCCGAGGGTGGGTCAACTAATGAAAAACTGTTTTTT. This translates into CASSPEGGSTNEKLFF.

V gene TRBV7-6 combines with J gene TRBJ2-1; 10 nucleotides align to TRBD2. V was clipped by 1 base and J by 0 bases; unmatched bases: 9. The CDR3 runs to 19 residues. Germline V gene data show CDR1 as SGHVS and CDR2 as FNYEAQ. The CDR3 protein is CASSLGGLAGASSYNEQFF. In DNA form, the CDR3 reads TGTGCCAGCAGCTTAGGAGGGCTAGCGGGGGCTAGCTCCTACAATGAGCAGTTCTTC.

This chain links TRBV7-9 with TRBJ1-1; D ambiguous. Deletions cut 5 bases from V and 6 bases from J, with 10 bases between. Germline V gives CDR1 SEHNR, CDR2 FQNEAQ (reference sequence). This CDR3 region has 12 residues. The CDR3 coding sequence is TGTGCCAGCAGCGGAGAGGCGGCTGAAGCTTTCTTT. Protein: CASSGEAAEAFF.

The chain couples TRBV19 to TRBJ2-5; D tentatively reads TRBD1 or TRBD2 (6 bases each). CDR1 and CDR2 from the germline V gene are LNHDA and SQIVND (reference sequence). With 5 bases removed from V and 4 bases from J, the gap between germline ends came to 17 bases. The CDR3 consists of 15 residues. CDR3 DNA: TGTGCCAGTAGTCGGGGCGGGAAAGGGGGAGAGACCCAGTACTTC. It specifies CASSRGGKGGETQYF.

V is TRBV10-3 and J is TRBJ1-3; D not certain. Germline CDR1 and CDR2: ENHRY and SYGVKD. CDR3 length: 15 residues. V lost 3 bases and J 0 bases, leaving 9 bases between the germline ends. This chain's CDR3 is CAISERVPSGNTIYF. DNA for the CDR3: TGTGCCATCAGTGAAAGGGTACCCTCTGGAAACACCATATATTTT.

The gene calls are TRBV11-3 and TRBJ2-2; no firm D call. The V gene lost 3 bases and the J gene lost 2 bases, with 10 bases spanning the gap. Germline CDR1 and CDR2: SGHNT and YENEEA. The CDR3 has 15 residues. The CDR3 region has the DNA TGTGCCAGCAGCTTGGGTAGCCGTAACACCGGGGAGCTGTTTTTT. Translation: CASSLGSRNTGELFF.

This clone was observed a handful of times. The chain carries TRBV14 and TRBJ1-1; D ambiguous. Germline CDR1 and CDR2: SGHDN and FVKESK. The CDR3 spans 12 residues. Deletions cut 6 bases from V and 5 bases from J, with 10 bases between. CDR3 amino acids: CASSRVGTEAFF. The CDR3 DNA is TGTGCCAGCAGTCGAGTCGGAACTGAAGCTTTCTTT.

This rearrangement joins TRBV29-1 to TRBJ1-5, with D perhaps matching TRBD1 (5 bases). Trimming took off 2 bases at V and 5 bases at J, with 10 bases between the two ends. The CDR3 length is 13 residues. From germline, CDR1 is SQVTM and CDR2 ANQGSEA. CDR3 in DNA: TGCAGCGTTGAAAAGGACACCGATCAGCCCCAGCATTTT. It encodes CSVEKDTDQPQHF.

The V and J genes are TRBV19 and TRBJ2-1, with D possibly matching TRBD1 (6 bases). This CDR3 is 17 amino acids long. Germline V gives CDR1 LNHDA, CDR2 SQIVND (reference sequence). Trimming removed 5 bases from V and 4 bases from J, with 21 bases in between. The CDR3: CASSYRDTMDFYNEQFF. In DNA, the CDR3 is TGTGCCAGTAGTTACCGGGACACTATGGACTTTTACAATGAGCAGTTCTTC.

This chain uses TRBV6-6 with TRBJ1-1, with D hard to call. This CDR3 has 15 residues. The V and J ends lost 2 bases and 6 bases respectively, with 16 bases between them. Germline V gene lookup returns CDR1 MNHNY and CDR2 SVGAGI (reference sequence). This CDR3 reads CASSYAKALNAEAFF. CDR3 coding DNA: TGTGCCAGCAGTTACGCGAAGGCTCTTAACGCTGAAGCTTTCTTT.

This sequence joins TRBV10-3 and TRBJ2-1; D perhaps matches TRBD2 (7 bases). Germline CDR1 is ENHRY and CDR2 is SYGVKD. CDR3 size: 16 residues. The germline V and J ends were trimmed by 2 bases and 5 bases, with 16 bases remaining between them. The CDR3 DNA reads TGTGCCATCAGTGAGAAAGGTGGGGGGGGCCACAATGAGCAGTTCTTC. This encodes CAISEKGGGGHNEQFF.

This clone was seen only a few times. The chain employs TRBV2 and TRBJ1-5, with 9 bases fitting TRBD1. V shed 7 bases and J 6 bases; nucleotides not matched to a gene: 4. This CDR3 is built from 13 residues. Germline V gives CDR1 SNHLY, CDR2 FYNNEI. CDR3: CASTDRGGQPQHF. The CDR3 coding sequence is TGTGCCAGCACGGACAGGGGAGGTCAGCCCCAGCATTTT.

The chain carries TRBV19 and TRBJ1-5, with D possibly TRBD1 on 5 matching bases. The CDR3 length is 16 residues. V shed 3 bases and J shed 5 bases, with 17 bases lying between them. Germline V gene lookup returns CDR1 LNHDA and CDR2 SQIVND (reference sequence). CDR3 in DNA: TGTGCCAGTAGTATCGGTTCCGGACACGGTTATCAGCCCCAGCATTTT. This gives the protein CASSIGSGHGYQPQHF.